The present entry profiles one TCR beta chain with its context. It has no known antigen specificity. Base qualities are not recorded, but no much larger clone differs from it by a single base. The entry originates in a study of Ad26.COV2.S vaccination and SARS-CoV-2 variants (dated by TCRdb to the early 2020s). Broadly, across the study: Vaccine-arm donors were drawn from COV1001, a multicentre, randomized, double-blind, placebo-controlled phase I-IIa trial of Ad26.COV2.S in healthy adults. Dosing of Ad26.COV2.S was intramuscular, at either 5x10^10 or 1x10^11 viral particles, delivered as one shot or as two shots spaced 56 days apart. TCRbeta repertoire sequencing served as the tool for gauging how specific and how broad the SARS-CoV-2-reactive T cell receptors were following Ad26.COV2.S vaccination. A total of some 30 samples were included in the TCR-sequenced set, comprising around 19 Ad26.COV2.S vaccine recipients, 5 placebo recipients and 8 SARS-CoV-2 convalescent individuals. Trial participants were randomized into five groups of five, in which low-dose or high-dose Ad26.COV2.S was given once or twice, or placebo was given on both occasions. Investigators did not know the trial group allocation while performing experiments and assessing outcomes. Broad study findings and their caveats: The study was not powered for comparison of responses between vaccine doses or regimens. Vaccine and placebo recipients had comparable non-spike TCR breadth, which fits with the vaccine containing only spike. The authors noted that total T cell responses may have been underestimated by the TCR breadth and depth analyses. Ad26.COV2.S recipients had higher spike-specific TCR breadth than placebo recipients (P = 0.0014). After vaccination, spike-specific CD8+ and CD4+ T cell responses were reported to show substantial breadth.

This specimen's treatment or condition label, interpreted: around 19 received Ad26.COV2.S at low or high dose, single or two shots; about five received placebo; per-sample allocation not given. For vaccine and placebo recipients, repertoires were sequenced using samples collected on day 63 after the first injection. In Cohort 1b, about 25 adults aged 18-55 years were enrolled at a single site in Boston, USA, between 29 July and 7 August 2020. Ad26.COV2.S was a replication-incompetent adenovirus type 26 vector that expressed a prefusion-stabilized SARS-CoV-2 spike protein derived from the original Wuhan strain. The immunoSEQ Assay was the method used to sequence TCRbeta CDR3 regions. After extraction, genomic DNA underwent amplification by bias-controlled multiplex PCR, followed by high-throughput sequencing. The published analysis was carried out like this. To quantify the absolute abundance of every unique TCRbeta CDR3 region, sequences were collapsed and filtered. T cell fraction was estimated by normalizing TCRbeta template counts to usable DNA, with usable DNA measured through amplification of reference genes found in all nucleated cells. Repertoire TCRs were annotated as SARS-CoV-2-specific when V gene, CDR3 amino acid sequence and J gene were exactly matched to a known reactive TCR set. The reference SARS-CoV-2 TCR set was derived from MIRA and filtered for enrichment in COVID-19-positive ImmuneCODE repertoires, a step that removed public or cross-reactive TCRs. Drawing on the MIRA antigens, annotated TCRs were analysed further at the level of specific ORF or position within ORF. Breadth was defined as annotated unique rearrangements over total unique productive rearrangements; depth was the summed frequency of those rearrangements. TCR breadth was compared between groups using two-sided Wilcoxon rank-sum tests. In TCRdb, the immuneACCESS table is reduced to in-frame sequences with V and J assigned. These tables do not hold every clone; where another copy was compared, an unresolved V gene accounts for under half, and the others remain unexplained. That table is the source of V, J and clone size, and D and trimming were worked out from the DNA. For this sample the table gives about 370,000 clones, of which roughly 90% were detected only once. The ten most abundant clones make up around 1.8% of the sample.

The clonotype was recovered from a person between 18 and 65 years old who received the Ad26.COV2.S COVID-19 vaccine or a placebo. The specimen was peripheral blood, collected in a trial of Ad26.COV2.S vaccine versus placebo.

The sequence in DNA is TGTGCCAGCAGCACGCGGGGTGCCTACGAGCAGTACTTC. It is translated as CASSTRGAYEQYF. The chain is assembled from TRBV5-4 and TRBJ2-7, and perhaps TRBD2 as D gene, on 6 matching bases. The CDR3 measures 13 amino acids from cysteine to phenylalanine. The retained sequence is limited to the CDR3, 39 bases, with the frame set at the first base. V is pared back by 4 bases and J by 2 bases, with 10 bases lying between the germline termini. The germline V gene (reference sequence) specifies SGHNT as CDR1 and YYREEE as CDR2.